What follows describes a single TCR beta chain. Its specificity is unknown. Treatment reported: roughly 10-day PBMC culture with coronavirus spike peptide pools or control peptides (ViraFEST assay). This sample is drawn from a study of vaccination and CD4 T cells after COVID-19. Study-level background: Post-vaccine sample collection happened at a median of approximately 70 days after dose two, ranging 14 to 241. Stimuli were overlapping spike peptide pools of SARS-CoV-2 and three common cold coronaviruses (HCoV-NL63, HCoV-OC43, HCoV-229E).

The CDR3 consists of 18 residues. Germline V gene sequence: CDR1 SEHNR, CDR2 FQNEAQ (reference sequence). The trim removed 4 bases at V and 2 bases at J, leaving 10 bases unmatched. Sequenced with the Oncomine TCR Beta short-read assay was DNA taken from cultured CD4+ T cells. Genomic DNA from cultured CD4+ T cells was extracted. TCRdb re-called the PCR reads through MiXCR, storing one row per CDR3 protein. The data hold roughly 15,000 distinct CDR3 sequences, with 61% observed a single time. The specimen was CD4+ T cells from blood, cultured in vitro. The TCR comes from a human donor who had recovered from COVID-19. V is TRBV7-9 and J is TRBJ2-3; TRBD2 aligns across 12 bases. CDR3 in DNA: TGTGCCAGCAGCTCCCCTAGCGGGAGGGCCAGGCTCACAGATACGCAGTATTTT. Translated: CASSSPSGRARLTDTQYF.